This TCR beta chain was documented in a study of shared clonotypes between healthy human individuals. Looking at the study overall: A donor's plate count was three for CD4 naive and three for CD4 memory; CD8 naive had two and CD8 memory one. Study-level findings and limits: When compared with the clonotypes that were shared by all four sorted-subset donors, the non-shared clonotypes turned out to have lower generation probabilities. Roughly 5% of naive CD4 clonotypes were shared across a few donors.

The V end was cut by 4 bases, the J end by 3 bases, with 13 bases between. In germline, CDR1 is SGHVS, CDR2 FQNEAQ. The CDR3 spans 14 residues. The repertoire was sequenced with immunoSEQ multiplex PCR; TCRdb's copy has only in-frame clones and lacks some. The sample consists of approximately 640,000 clones, roughly 70% of them appearing once. To note about this clone: Its matching antigen is unknown.

Sequencing used memory CD4+ T cells sorted from blood. Subset reported: CD45RA-negative fraction. The V gene is TRBV7-8, the J gene TRBJ2-7, with TRBD2 as a possible D gene (6 bases). The receptor was derived from a woman aged 25-40 years in good health. The CDR3 loop is CASSSRDWIYEQYF. The CDR3 bases are TGTGCCAGCAGCTCCCGGGACTGGATCTACGAGCAGTACTTC. The full variable domain, completed using reference TRBV7-8 and TRBJ2-7, is GAGVSQSPRYKVAKRGQDVALRCDPISGHVSLFWYQQALGQGPEFLTYFQNEAQLDKSGLPSDRFFAERPEGSVSTLKIQRTQQEDSAVYLCASSSRDWIYEQYFGPGTRLTVT.